This T cell receptor (beta chain) came from a study of blood T cells in healthy people across ages. This clonotype has a handful of counts. What it recognizes is unknown. A second PCR of 7 to 11 cycles used a sample-barcoded 5' primer and a J-beta primer mix. In TCRdb, the 5' RACE reads were re-called with MiXCR into one record per CDR3 protein. The table has some 550,000 distinct CDR3 sequences, roughly 48% seen once. Study results and limitations: As naive T cell percentage varied, TCR beta diversity correlated strongly with it.

The germline V gene encodes CDR1 SQVTM and CDR2 ANQGSEA. Trimming removed 2 bases at V and 7 bases at J, with 11 bases between. This CDR3 is built from 12 residues. This rearrangement joins TRBV29-1 to TRBJ1-1, with D maybe TRBD1 (5 bases). The sequenced material came from blood. The receptor was derived from a man at least 80 years old in good health. The CDR3 loop reads CSVESSGGEAFF. The CDR3 DNA reads TGCAGCGTTGAATCTAGTGGGGGTGAAGCTTTCTTT.